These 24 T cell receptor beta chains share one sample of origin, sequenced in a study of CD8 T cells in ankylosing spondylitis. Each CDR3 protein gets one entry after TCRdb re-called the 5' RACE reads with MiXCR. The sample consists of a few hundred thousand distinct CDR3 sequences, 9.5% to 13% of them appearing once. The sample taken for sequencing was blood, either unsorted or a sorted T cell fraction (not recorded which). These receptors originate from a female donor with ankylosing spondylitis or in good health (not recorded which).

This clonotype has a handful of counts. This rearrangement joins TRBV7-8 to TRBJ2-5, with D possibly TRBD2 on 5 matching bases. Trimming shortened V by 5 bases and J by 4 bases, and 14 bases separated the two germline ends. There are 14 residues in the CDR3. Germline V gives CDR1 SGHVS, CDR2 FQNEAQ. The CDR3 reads CASSIEVRGETQYF. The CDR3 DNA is TGTGCCAGCAGCATAGAGGTTCGGGGAGAGACCCAGTACTTC.

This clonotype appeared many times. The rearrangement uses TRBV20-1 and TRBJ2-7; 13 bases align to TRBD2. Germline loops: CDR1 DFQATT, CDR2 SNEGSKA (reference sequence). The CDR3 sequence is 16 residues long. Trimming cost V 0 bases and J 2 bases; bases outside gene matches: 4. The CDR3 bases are TGCAGTGCTAGAGAATGGACTAGCGGGAGTACCTACGAGCAGTACTTC. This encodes CSAREWTSGSTYEQYF.

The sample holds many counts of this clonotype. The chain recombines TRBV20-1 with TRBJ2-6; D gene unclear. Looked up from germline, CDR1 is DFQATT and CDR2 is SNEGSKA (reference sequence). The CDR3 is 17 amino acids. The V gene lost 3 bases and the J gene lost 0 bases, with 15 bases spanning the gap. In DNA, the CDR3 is TGCAGTGCTAGGGCTGACACCACTGACTCTGGGGCCAACGTCCTGACTTTC. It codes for CSARADTTDSGANVLTF.

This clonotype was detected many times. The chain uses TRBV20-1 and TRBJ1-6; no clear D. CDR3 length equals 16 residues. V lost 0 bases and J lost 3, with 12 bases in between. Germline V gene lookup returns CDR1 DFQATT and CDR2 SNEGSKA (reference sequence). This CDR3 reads CSARDSQVIYNSPLHF. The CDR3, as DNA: TGCAGTGCTAGAGATTCGCAGGTTATCTATAATTCACCCCTCCACTTT.

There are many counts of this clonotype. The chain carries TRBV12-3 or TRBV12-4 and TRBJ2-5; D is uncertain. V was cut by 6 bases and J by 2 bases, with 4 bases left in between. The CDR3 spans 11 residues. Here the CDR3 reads CASRVQETQYF. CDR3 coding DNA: TGTGCCAGCAGGGTACAAGAGACCCAGTACTTC.

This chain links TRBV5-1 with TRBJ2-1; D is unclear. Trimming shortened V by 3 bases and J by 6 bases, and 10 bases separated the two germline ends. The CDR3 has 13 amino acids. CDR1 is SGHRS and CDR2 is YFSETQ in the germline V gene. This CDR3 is CASSSASINEQFF. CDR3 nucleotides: TGCGCCAGCAGCTCGGCATCTATCAATGAGCAGTTCTTC. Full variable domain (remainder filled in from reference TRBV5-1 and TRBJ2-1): KAGVTQTPRYLIKTRGQQVTLSCSPISGHRSVSWYQQTPGQGLQFLFEYFSETQRNKGNFPGRFSGRQFSNSRSEMNVSTLELGDSALYLCASSSASINEQFFGPGTRLTVL.

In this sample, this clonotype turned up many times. CDR3 region: CASSGLAGGADTQYF. DNA for the CDR3: TGTGCCAGCAGTGGACTAGCGGGAGGGGCAGATACGCAGTATTTT. The chain is built from TRBV27 and TRBJ2-3, with 15 bases that match TRBD2. Germline values: CDR1 MNHEY, CDR2 SMNVEV (reference sequence). After removal of 5 bases from V and 4 bases from J, the junction contained 1 base not matched to a gene. This CDR3 contains 15 residues.

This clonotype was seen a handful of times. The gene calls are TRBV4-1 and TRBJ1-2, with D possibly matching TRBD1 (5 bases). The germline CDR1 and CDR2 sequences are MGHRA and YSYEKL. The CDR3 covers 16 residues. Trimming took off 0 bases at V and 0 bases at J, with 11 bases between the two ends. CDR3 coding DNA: TGCGCCAGCAGCCAAGATCGAGGGGTAACTAACTATGGCTACACCTTC. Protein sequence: CASSQDRGVTNYGYTF.

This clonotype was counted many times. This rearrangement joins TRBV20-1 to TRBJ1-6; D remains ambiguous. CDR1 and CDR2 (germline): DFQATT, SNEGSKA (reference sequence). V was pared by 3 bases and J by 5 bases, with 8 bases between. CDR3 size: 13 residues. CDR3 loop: CSASTGDNSPLHF. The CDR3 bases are TGCAGTGCTAGTACCGGGGATAATTCACCCCTCCACTTT.

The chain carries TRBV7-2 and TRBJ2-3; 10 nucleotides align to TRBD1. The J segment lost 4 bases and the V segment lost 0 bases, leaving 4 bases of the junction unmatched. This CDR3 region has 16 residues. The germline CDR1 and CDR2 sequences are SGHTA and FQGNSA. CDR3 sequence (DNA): TGTGCCAGCAGCTTAGCAGGGACAGGGGTTGCAGATACGCAGTATTTT. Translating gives CASSLAGTGVADTQYF.

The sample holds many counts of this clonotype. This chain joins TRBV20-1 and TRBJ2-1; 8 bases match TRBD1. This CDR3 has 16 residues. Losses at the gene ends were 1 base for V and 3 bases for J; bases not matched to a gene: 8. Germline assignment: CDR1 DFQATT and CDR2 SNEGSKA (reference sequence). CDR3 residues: CSARVPETGDYNEQFF. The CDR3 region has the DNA TGCAGTGCTAGAGTCCCCGAGACAGGGGACTACAATGAGCAGTTCTTC.

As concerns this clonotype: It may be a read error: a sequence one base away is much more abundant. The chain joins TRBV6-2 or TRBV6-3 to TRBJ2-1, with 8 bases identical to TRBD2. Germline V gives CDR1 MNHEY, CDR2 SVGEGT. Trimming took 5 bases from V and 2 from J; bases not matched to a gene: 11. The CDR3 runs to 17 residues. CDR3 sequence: CASSPAPGLVTYNEQFF. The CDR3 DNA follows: TGTGCCAGCAGTCCTGCGCCGGGACTAGTGACCTACAATGAGCAGTTCTTC.

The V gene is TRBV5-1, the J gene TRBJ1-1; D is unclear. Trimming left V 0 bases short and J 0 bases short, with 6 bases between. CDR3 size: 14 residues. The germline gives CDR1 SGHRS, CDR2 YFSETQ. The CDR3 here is CASSLETMNTEAFF. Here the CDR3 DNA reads TGCGCCAGCAGCTTGGAAACAATGAACACTGAAGCTTTCTTT. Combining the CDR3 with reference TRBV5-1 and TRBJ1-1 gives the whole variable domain KAGVTQTPRYLIKTRGQQVTLSCSPISGHRSVSWYQQTPGQGLQFLFEYFSETQRNKGNFPGRFSGRQFSNSRSEMNVSTLELGDSALYLCASSLETMNTEAFFGQGTRLTVV.

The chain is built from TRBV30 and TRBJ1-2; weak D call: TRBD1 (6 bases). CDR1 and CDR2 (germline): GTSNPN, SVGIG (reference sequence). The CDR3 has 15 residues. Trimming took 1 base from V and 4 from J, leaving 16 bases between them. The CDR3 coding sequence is TGTGCCTGGAGTGGGGCAGGGGAGTATATCTATGGCTACACCTTC. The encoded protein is CAWSGAGEYIYGYTF.

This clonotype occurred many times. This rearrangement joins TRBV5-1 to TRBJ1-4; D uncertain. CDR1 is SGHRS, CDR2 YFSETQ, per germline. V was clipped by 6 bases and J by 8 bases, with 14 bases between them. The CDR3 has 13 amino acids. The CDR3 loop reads CASTPGPGEKLFF. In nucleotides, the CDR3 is TGCGCCAGCACCCCCGGCCCCGGCGAAAAACTGTTTTTT.

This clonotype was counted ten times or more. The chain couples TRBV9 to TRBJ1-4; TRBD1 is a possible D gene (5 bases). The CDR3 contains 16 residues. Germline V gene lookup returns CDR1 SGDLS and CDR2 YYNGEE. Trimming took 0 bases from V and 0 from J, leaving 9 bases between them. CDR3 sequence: CASSVAGGTTNEKLFF. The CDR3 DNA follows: TGTGCCAGCAGCGTAGCCGGGGGTACAACTAATGAAAAACTGTTTTTT.

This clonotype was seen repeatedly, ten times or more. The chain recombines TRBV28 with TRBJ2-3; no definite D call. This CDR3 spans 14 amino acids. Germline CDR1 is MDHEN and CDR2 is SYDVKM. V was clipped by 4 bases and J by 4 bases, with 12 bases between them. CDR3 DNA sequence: TGTGCCAGCAGTTCTCTTAGTAGGTCAGATACGCAGTATTTT. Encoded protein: CASSSLSRSDTQYF.

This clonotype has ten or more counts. The CDR3 DNA is TGCGCCAGCAGCTGGGAGGGACAGAACTACGAGCAGTACTTC. This gives the protein CASSWEGQNYEQYF. The chain is built from TRBV5-1 and TRBJ2-7; D tentatively reads TRBD1 or TRBD2 (7 bases each). Trimming pared 3 bases from V and 3 bases from J, leaving 13 bases between. CDR1 is SGHRS, CDR2 YFSETQ, per germline. The CDR3 consists of 14 residues.

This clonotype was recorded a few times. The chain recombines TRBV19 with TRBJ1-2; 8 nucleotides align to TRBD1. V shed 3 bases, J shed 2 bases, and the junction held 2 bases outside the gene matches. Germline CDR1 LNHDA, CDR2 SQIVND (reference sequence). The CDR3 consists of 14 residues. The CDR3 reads CASSIRDRNYGYTF. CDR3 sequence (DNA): TGTGCCAGTAGTATCCGGGACAGGAACTATGGCTACACCTTC.

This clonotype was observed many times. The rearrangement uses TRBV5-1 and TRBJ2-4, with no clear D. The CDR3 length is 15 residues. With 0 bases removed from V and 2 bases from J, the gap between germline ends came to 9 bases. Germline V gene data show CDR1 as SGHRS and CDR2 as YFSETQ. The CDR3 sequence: CASSLDGSTKNIQYF. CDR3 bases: TGCGCCAGCAGCTTGGATGGCAGTACCAAAAACATTCAGTACTTC.

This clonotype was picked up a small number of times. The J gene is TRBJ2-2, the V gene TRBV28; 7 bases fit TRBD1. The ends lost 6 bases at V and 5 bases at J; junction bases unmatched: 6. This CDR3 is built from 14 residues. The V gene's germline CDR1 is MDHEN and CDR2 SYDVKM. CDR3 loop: CASRETGRTGELFF. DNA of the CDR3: TGTGCCAGCAGAGAGACAGGGCGAACCGGGGAGCTGTTTTTT.

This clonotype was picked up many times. CDR3 residues: CSVTVGGVHNEQFF. The CDR3 nucleotides are TGCAGCGTAACTGTGGGAGGCGTGCACAATGAGCAGTTCTTC. The V call is TRBV29-1, the J call TRBJ2-1; a possible D gene is TRBD2 (6 bases). The CDR3 sequence is 14 residues long. Germline-derived CDR1 and CDR2 are SQVTM and ANQGSEA. The V end lost 6 bases, the J end lost 5 bases, and 17 bases lay between the germline ends.

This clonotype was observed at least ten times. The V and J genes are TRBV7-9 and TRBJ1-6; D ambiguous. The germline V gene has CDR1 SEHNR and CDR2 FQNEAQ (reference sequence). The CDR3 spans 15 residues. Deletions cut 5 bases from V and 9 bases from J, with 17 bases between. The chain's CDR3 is CASSLMAGQTSPLHF. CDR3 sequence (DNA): TGTGCCAGCAGCCTAATGGCGGGTCAAACTTCACCCCTCCACTTT. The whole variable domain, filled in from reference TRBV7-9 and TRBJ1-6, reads DTGVSQNPRHKITKRGQNVTFRCDPISEHNRLYWYRQTLGQGPEFLTYFQNEAQLEKSRLLSDRFSAERPKGSFSTLEIQRTEQGDSAMYLCASSLMAGQTSPLHFGNGTRLTVT.

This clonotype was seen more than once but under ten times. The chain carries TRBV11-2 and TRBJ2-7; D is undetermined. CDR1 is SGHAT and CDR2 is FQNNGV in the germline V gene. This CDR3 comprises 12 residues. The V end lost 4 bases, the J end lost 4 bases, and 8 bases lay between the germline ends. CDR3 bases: TGTGCCAGCAGCTATCAAGCGTACGAGCAGTACTTC. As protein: CASSYQAYEQYF.